These 12 T cell receptor beta chains were sequenced from one sample in a study of T cell responses to AZD1222 COVID-19 vaccine (dated by TCRdb to about 2021). Libraries were prepared through the immunoSEQ multiplex PCR assay. TCRdb retrieved this table from immuneACCESS and kept in-frame rearrangements only. Not all clones are present; in checked studies, unresolved V genes account for under half, and no reason is known for the remainder. This sample gives about 120,000 clones in total; 90% of them show up just once. Of the sample, about 4.4% is held by the ten largest clones. The time point tag for this specimen amounts to: baseline before first vaccination. Read against the paper, the sample's treatment or condition label means: meningococcal conjugate vaccine given as trial control. This sample comprised peripheral blood, obtained on day 0 of MenACWY control vaccination. Source of these receptors: an adult in good health.

This rearrangement joins TRBV5-1 to TRBJ2-1, with TRBD1 identical over 7 bases. The length of the CDR3 is 15 residues. Germline CDR1 is SGHRS and CDR2 is YFSETQ. Losses at the gene ends were 0 bases for V and 6 bases for J; bases not matched to a gene: 6. CDR3 sequence (DNA): TGCGCCAGCAGCTTGGGGGGACAGACGGGCAATGAGCAGTTCTTC. Its protein is CASSLGGQTGNEQFF.

The rearrangement joins TRBV28 to TRBJ1-1; TRBD1 is a possible D gene (5 bases). This CDR3 contains 14 residues. Trimming removed 3 bases at V and 0 bases at J, with 8 bases between. Germline V gives CDR1 MDHEN, CDR2 SYDVKM. CDR3 amino acids: CASSLVGVNTEAFF. Written as DNA, the CDR3 is TGTGCCAGCAGTTTGGTAGGGGTGAACACTGAAGCTTTCTTT.

The rearrangement uses TRBV28 and TRBJ2-4; TRBD1 is a possible D gene (5 bases). With 6 bases removed from V and 6 bases from J, the gap between germline ends came to 12 bases. The CDR3 length is 13 residues. Germline lookup yields CDR1 MDHEN and CDR2 SYDVKM. CDR3 sequence (DNA): TGTGCCAGCAGCCCGACAGACATAAACATTCAGTACTTC. This encodes CASSPTDINIQYF.

CDR3: CASSLAPDRGNTEAFF. The CDR3 region has the DNA TGTGCCAGCAGCTTAGCCCCGGACAGGGGGAACACTGAAGCTTTCTTT. The chain couples TRBV11-2 to TRBJ1-1; 9 positions match TRBD1. Looked up from germline, CDR1 is SGHAT and CDR2 is FQNNGV. The ends lost 1 base at V and 1 base at J; junction bases unmatched: 4. The CDR3 is 16 residues long.

The rearrangement uses TRBV4-3 and TRBJ1-5; D remains unclear. Germline CDR1 is LGHNA and CDR2 is YSLEER. The CDR3 has 14 amino acids. With 1 base removed from V and 6 bases from J, the gap between germline ends came to 10 bases. CDR3 sequence reads: CASSQVPSGQPQHF. CDR3 nucleotide sequence: TGCGCCAGCAGCCAAGTTCCGTCGGGTCAGCCCCAGCATTTT.

The V call is TRBV23-1, the J call TRBJ1-1, with TRBD1 identical over 12 bases. TRBV23-1 is filed as an ORF, its function uncertain. Trimming at V came to 11 bases and at J to 3 bases, leaving 7 bases not matched to a gene. This CDR3 contains 14 residues. The CDR3 bases are TGCGCCGGAGAAAGGGACAGGGGGCACACTGAAGCTTTCTTT. It specifies CAGERDRGHTEAFF.

The rearrangement joins TRBV27 to TRBJ1-2; D unclear. V was trimmed by 2 bases and J by 5 bases, leaving 12 bases between them. Germline V lookup: CDR1 MNHEY, CDR2 SMNVEV (reference sequence). The CDR3 runs to 14 residues. CDR3 sequence: CASSLKSIGYGYTF. CDR3 nucleotide sequence: TGTGCCAGCAGTTTAAAGTCCATCGGGTATGGCTACACCTTC.

This chain joins TRBV13 and TRBJ2-1; TRBD2 aligns across 15 bases. CDR1 is PRHDT, CDR2 FYEKMQ, per germline (reference sequence). V gave up 4 bases and J gave up 3 bases; unmatched junction bases: 4. CDR3 length equals 17 residues. Written as DNA, the CDR3 is TGTGCCAGCAGCTCCGGACTAGCGGGGGGGCTCTACAATGAGCAGTTCTTC. Its protein product is CASSSGLAGGLYNEQFF.

The rearrangement uses TRBV4-1 and TRBJ1-5; D remains unclear. This CDR3 region has 17 residues. CDR1 and CDR2 from the germline V gene are MGHRA and YSYEKL. V shed 1 base and J shed 0 bases, with 13 bases lying between them. The CDR3 here is CASSQATLGVSNQPQHF. The CDR3 DNA follows: TGCGCCAGCAGCCAAGCTACCCTCGGGGTTAGCAATCAGCCCCAGCATTTT.

The rearrangement links TRBV3-1 (or the pseudogene TRBV3-2) to TRBJ2-3, with 7 bases that match TRBD1. The CDR3 has 19 amino acids. Germline CDR1 is LGHDT and CDR2 is YNNKEL (reference sequence). J was trimmed by 5 bases and V by 0 bases; bases with no gene match: 17. The CDR3 reads CASSQDLGTASRLEDTQYF. The CDR3 nucleotides are TGTGCCAGCAGCCAAGATCTAGGGACAGCTTCTAGGCTGGAAGATACGCAGTATTTT.

In this sample, this clone turned up once. The J gene is TRBJ1-2, the V gene TRBV19; the D is unclear. The germline V and J ends were trimmed by 4 bases and 4 bases, with 16 bases remaining between them. Germline CDR1 is LNHDA and CDR2 is SQIVND (reference sequence). There are 15 residues in the CDR3. The chain's CDR3 is CASSSVDRAAYGYTF. CDR3 coding DNA: TGTGCCAGTAGTAGTGTCGATCGGGCAGCCTATGGCTACACCTTC.

The genes are TRBV27 and TRBJ1-4, with 11 bases fitting TRBD1. Germline V gives CDR1 MNHEY, CDR2 SMNVEV (reference sequence). The junction had 10 bases not matched to a gene; V was cut back by 2 bases and J by 8 bases. The CDR3 consists of 17 residues. CDR3 nucleotides: TGTGCCAGCAGTTTACTGCCGGGACAGGGGGGCAAGGAAAAACTGTTTTTT. It encodes CASSLLPGQGGKEKLFF.